This is a list of T cell receptor beta chains from one sample in a study of vaccination effects on CD4 cells after COVID-19. The repertoire was sequenced with immunoSEQ multiplex PCR; TCRdb's copy has only in-frame clones and lacks some. The sample lists roughly 40,000 clones, more than 65% seen once, with roughly 8% in the top ten. These TCRs are of unknown antigen specificity. Material: CD4+ T cells from PBMCs cultured without peptide, obtained after COVID-19 vaccination. Source of these receptors: a human donor who received a COVID-19 vaccine. Both conserved end residues are part of each CDR3.

TRBJ2-5 | TRBV10-2 | CASSEVARETQYF
TRBJ2-6 | TRBV19 | CATSHQPSGANVLTF
TRBJ2-7 | TRBV7-9 | CASSSSGTYEQYF
TRBJ1-3 | TRBV6-5 | CASREVNTIYF
TRBJ2-7 | TRBV18 | CASSPPGSYEQYF
TRBJ1-2 | TRBV19 | CASKMRDSYGYTF
TRBJ1-5 | TRBV2 | CASKYSGARNQPQHF
TRBJ2-3 | TRBV11-3 | CASSLDGSGGLGDTQYF
TRBJ1-1 | TRBV12-3/TRBV12-4 | CASSSHDRTEAFF
TRBJ2-7 | TRBV30 | CAWKRDRPYEQYF
TRBJ1-5 | TRBV11-2 | CASSLELGYRWGNQPQHF
TRBJ1-5 | TRBV2 | CASTRSEHQPQHF
TRBJ2-4 | TRBV7-2 | CASSGGTALAKNIQYF
TRBJ1-6 | TRBV3-1/TRBV3-2 | CASNIPGNSPLHF
TRBJ1-2 | TRBV10-3 | CAISPDSSGYTF
TRBJ2-5 | TRBV5-1 | CASSLSGTSGSETQYF
TRBJ1-1 | TRBV5-1 | CASSLAYDWQALGAFF
TRBJ2-1 | TRBV5-4 | CASSPGTSGHNEQFF
TRBJ2-5 | TRBV7-9 | CASSLGAGGQETQYF
TRBJ2-7 | TRBV4-1 | CASSQVGGGGKSEQYF
TRBJ2-1 | TRBV27 | CASSLLPRDRGYGEQFF
TRBJ2-7 | TRBV4-1 | CASSRGTSGGGYEQYF
TRBJ2-7 | TRBV3-1/TRBV3-2 | CASSWTSGSYEQYF
TRBJ2-1 | TRBV25-1 | CASGGDYYNEQFF
TRBJ1-2 | TRBV20-1 | CSARIKSGYTF
TRBJ1-2 | TRBV19 | CASSIWGNYGYTF
TRBJ1-5 | TRBV6-5 | CASSLGTGGNQPQHF
TRBJ1-2 | TRBV21-1 | CASSNLPPDRRPVGYTF
TRBJ2-3 | TRBV3-1/TRBV3-2 | CASSSAGGRDTQYF
TRBJ1-1 | TRBV27 | CASSLQGRTEAFF
TRBJ1-5 | TRBV10-1 | CASSEWGNQPQHF
TRBJ2-5 | TRBV15 | CATSRPQWGTQETQYF
TRBJ1-1 | TRBV3-1/TRBV3-2 | CASSQGAGMNTEAFF
TRBJ2-5 | TRBV18 | CASSPGHQETQYF
TRBJ2-5 | TRBV15 | CATSRDVETQYF
TRBJ1-6 | TRBV7-9 | CASSFTGGESSPLHF
TRBJ2-1 | TRBV10-3 | CAISLGGMINEQFF
TRBJ2-7 | TRBV27 | CASSSHYEQYF
TRBJ2-6 | TRBV9 | CASRGQGSGANVLTF
TRBJ1-2 | TRBV13 | CASSVDLSNRGYTF
TRBJ2-1 | TRBV29-1 | CSVEFLPSWMVNEQFF